This entry concerns a single T cell receptor (beta chain). No antigen is known for it. The entry originates in a study of cytotoxic CD8 clonotypes in ibrutinib-treated CLL. Study-level findings and limits: Baseline-level clonality went beyond age-matched healthy donors and moved in step with circulating CD8+ T-cell counts.

TCRdb's copy holds only in-frame clones and misses some; the assay was immunoSEQ multiplex PCR. The table lists approximately 200,000 clones, over 55% of them singletons. Material: PBMCs, obtained after 24 months of ibrutinib treatment. This clonotype originated in a human donor with chronic lymphocytic leukemia.

DNA of the CDR3: TGTGCCAGTATCGGAAGGACCTACAATGAGCAGTTCTTC. Protein product: CASIGRTYNEQFF. V usage is TRBV19 and J usage is TRBJ2-1; D gene unclear. V was pared by 7 bases and J by 2 bases, with 9 bases between. Looked up from germline, CDR1 is LNHDA and CDR2 is SQIVND (reference sequence). The CDR3 is 13 amino acids. The full variable domain, completed using reference TRBV19 and TRBJ2-1, is DGGITQSPKYLFRKEGQNVTLSCEQNLNHDAMYWYRQDPGQGLRLIYYSQIVNDFQKGDIAEGYSVSREKKESFPLTVTSAQKNPTAFYLCASIGRTYNEQFFGPGTRLTVL.